What follows are 19 T cell receptor beta chains derived from one specimen sequenced in a study of PD-L1 blockade in urothelial cancer. The table came from immunoSEQ multiplex PCR; TCRdb's copy has only in-frame clones and leaves some out. Counted here are about 72,000 clones, 85% to 90% occurring once; the ten biggest clones make up around 4.8%. The time point: pretreatment peripheral blood. Sequences were derived from PBMCs, sampled around atezolizumab (anti-PD-L1) treatment. The receptor source for this set is a man between 65 and 85 years old with urothelial cancer.

V and J are TRBV6-5 and TRBJ2-1; the match to TRBD2 covers 11 bases. This CDR3 contains 16 residues. J was trimmed by 5 bases and V by 4 bases; bases with no gene match: 7. In germline, CDR1 is MNHEY, CDR2 SVGAGI. The CDR3 spells CASSFLAGGADNEQFF. CDR3 nucleotide sequence: TGTGCCAGCAGTTTCTTAGCGGGAGGGGCGGACAATGAGCAGTTCTTC.

The chain employs TRBV10-3 and TRBJ2-3, with 7 bases identical to TRBD1. Germline V gene data show CDR1 as ENHRY and CDR2 as SYGVKD. This CDR3 is 15 amino acids long. With 0 bases clipped from V and 1 base from J, the junction kept 1 base outside the gene matches. The CDR3 region has the DNA TGTGCCATCAGTGAGTCAGGACAGGGCACAGATACGCAGTATTTT. Protein sequence: CAISESGQGTDTQYF.

The CDR3 spells CASSLTGGNQPQHF. For the CDR3, the DNA is TGCGCCAGCAGCTTGACAGGGGGCAATCAGCCCCAGCATTTT. The chain has TRBV5-1 and TRBJ1-5; 7 bases line up with TRBD1. Germline values: CDR1 SGHRS, CDR2 YFSETQ. V was clipped by 1 base and J by 2 bases; unmatched bases: 0. The CDR3 covers 14 residues.

This clone was detected only a few times. Other DNA sequences in the sample encode the same CDR3. This chain joins TRBV5-4 and TRBJ1-2; D unresolved. Trimming stripped 0 bases from V and 1 base from J, with 13 bases between. Germline CDR1 reads SGHNT; CDR2 reads YYREEE (reference sequence). The CDR3 spans 16 residues. CDR3 loop: CASSLAQTGINYGYTF. The CDR3 DNA reads TGTGCCAGCAGCTTGGCCCAGACGGGAATTAACTATGGCTACACCTTC.

The J gene is TRBJ2-1, the V gene TRBV5-1, with 12 bases that match TRBD2. CDR1 SGHRS and CDR2 YFSETQ come from the germline V gene. Trimming removed 7 bases from V and 5 bases from J; junction bases left unmatched: 4. The CDR3 runs to 14 residues. CDR3 sequence: CASGTSGPHNEQFF. The CDR3 DNA reads as TGCGCCAGCGGGACTAGCGGGCCCCACAATGAGCAGTTCTTC.

The genes are TRBV4-1 and TRBJ2-1; 9 bases align to TRBD2. The V and J ends lost 3 bases and 2 bases, in that order; junction bases with no gene match: 5. Germline CDR1 and CDR2: MGHRA and YSYEKL. The CDR3 has 16 residues. DNA of the CDR3: TGCGCCAGCAGCCAGGTCCCTAGCGGGGCCTACAATGAGCAGTTCTTC. This encodes CASSQVPSGAYNEQFF.

The rearrangement uses TRBV7-9 and TRBJ2-2; D uncertain. Germline V gives CDR1 SEHNR, CDR2 FQNEAQ (reference sequence). V lost 1 base, J lost 2 bases, and 5 bases lay in between. The CDR3 consists of 14 residues. The CDR3 is CASSLGLNTGELFF. In DNA, the CDR3 is TGTGCCAGCAGCTTAGGACTCAACACCGGGGAGCTGTTTTTT.

The V and J genes are TRBV25-1 and TRBJ2-1, with 10 bases identical to TRBD1. Per germline, CDR1 MGHDK and CDR2 SYGVNS. This CDR3 is built from 18 residues. The junction had 12 bases not matched to a gene; V was cut back by 3 bases and J by 4 bases. The CDR3 sequence is CASSDDRGRSHRYNEQFF. Written as DNA, the CDR3 is TGTGCCAGCAGTGACGACAGGGGGCGTTCCCACCGATACAATGAGCAGTTCTTC.

V and J are TRBV9 and TRBJ1-1; TRBD1 might be the D (5 bases). The germline V and J ends were trimmed by 4 bases and 1 base, with 11 bases remaining between them. The CDR3 runs to 14 residues. CDR1 is SGDLS, CDR2 YYNGEE, per germline. The CDR3 DNA sequence: TGTGCCAGCAGCAATGGACACCCGAACACTGAAGCTTTCTTT. This translates into CASSNGHPNTEAFF.

The chain links TRBV19 to TRBJ2-1, with 11 bases lining up with TRBD2. Germline V gives CDR1 LNHDA, CDR2 SQIVND (reference sequence). The CDR3 length is 16 residues. Trimming took 4 bases from V and 5 from J; bases not matched to a gene: 7. The CDR3 sequence is CASSNYRTSGHNEQFF. Here the CDR3 DNA reads TGTGCCAGTAGTAACTACCGGACTAGCGGGCACAATGAGCAGTTCTTC.

This chain links TRBV5-1 with TRBJ2-1; D remains unclear. V was trimmed by 0 bases and J by 7 bases, leaving 8 bases between them. Germline assignment: CDR1 SGHRS and CDR2 YFSETQ. The CDR3 has 13 amino acids. The CDR3: CASSLDTGNEQFF. The CDR3 region has the DNA TGCGCCAGCAGCTTGGATACGGGTAATGAGCAGTTCTTC. The full variable domain, its missing parts supplied by reference TRBV5-1 and TRBJ2-1, is KAGVTQTPRYLIKTRGQQVTLSCSPISGHRSVSWYQQTPGQGLQFLFEYFSETQRNKGNFPGRFSGRQFSNSRSEMNVSTLELGDSALYLCASSLDTGNEQFFGPGTRLTVL.

The J gene is TRBJ2-3, the V gene TRBV6-1; the D is unclear. The CDR3 has 14 residues. V dropped 2 bases and J dropped 2 bases, with 8 bases sitting between them. Germline assignment: CDR1 MNHNS and CDR2 SASEGT. In nucleotides, the CDR3 is TGTGCCAGCAGTGAACTGGGCTACACAGATACGCAGTATTTT. It specifies CASSELGYTDTQYF.

The chain has TRBV21-1 and TRBJ2-3; TRBD1 is the table's D call, not checked against the DNA. TRBV21-1 is listed as a pseudogene. The CDR3 loop spans 20 amino acids. The CDR3 loop reads CASSKDNSGRDTVPTDTQYF. The CDR3 bases are TGTGCCAGCAGCAAAGACAATTCAGGACGGGACACCGTTCCCACAGATACGCAGTATTTT.

This chain joins TRBV7-8 and TRBJ2-7; D is perhaps TRBD2 (5 bases). V was trimmed by 1 base and J by 4 bases, leaving 14 bases between them. CDR1 and CDR2 (germline): SGHVS, FQNEAQ. The CDR3 consists of 15 residues. CDR3 DNA: TGTGCCAGCAGCTTAGGGCGCGGGCCGGGTTACGAGCAGTACTTC. Its protein is CASSLGRGPGYEQYF.

The V call is TRBV19, the J call TRBJ1-2, with D perhaps TRBD1 (5 bases). Germline V gene data show CDR1 as LNHDA and CDR2 as SQIVND (reference sequence). V lost 1 base to trimming and J lost 4 bases, with 16 bases between them. This CDR3 spans 16 amino acids. The CDR3 bases are TGTGCCAGTAGTATAGGGGGCAAAGGACAAGGCTATGGCTACACCTTC. Its translation: CASSIGGKGQGYGYTF.

The chain links TRBV30 to TRBJ2-5; 10 bases map to TRBD2. After removal of 0 bases from V and 9 bases from J, the junction contained 1 base not matched to a gene. Per germline, CDR1 GTSNPN and CDR2 SVGIG (reference sequence). This CDR3 has 12 residues. The CDR3 DNA is TGTGCCTGGAGTGTAAGCGGGGGGGCCCAGTACTTC. Translated: CAWSVSGGAQYF. Full variable domain (outside the CDR3, taken from reference TRBV30 and TRBJ2-5): SQTIHQWPATLVQPVGSPLSLECTVEGTSNPNLYWYRQAAGRGLQLLFYSVGIGQISSEVPQNLSASRPQDRQFILSSKKLLLSDSGFYLCAWSVSGGAQYFGPGTRLLVL.

In its sample, this clone was seen a few times. J is TRBJ2-7 and V is TRBV27; D gene unclear. The CDR3 runs 13 residues. Deletions cut 3 bases from V and 2 bases from J, with 8 bases between. Germline assignment: CDR1 MNHEY and CDR2 SMNVEV (reference sequence). As DNA, the CDR3 is TGTGCCAGCAGTTTCTATCCCCCCTACGAGCAGTACTTC. It is translated as CASSFYPPYEQYF.

V gene TRBV5-1 combines with J gene TRBJ1-4, with D perhaps TRBD1 (6 bases). Looked up from germline, CDR1 is SGHRS and CDR2 is YFSETQ. The CDR3 totals 18 residues. Trimming pared 3 bases from V and 4 bases from J, leaving 22 bases between. The CDR3 DNA follows: TGCGCCAGCAGCTCTGGACAGTTTCTTCGGACTGATAATGAAAAACTGTTTTTT. Its translation: CASSSGQFLRTDNEKLFF.

This chain uses TRBV30 with TRBJ2-7; 15 bases align to TRBD2. With V trimmed by 0 bases and J by 7 bases, 7 bases remained unmatched. The CDR3 is 16 amino acids. Germline lookup yields CDR1 GTSNPN and CDR2 SVGIG (reference sequence). The chain's CDR3 is CAWSVQGLAGGGEQYF. CDR3 DNA sequence: TGTGCCTGGAGTGTCCAGGGACTAGCGGGAGGAGGGGAGCAGTACTTC. The complete variable domain, with remaining parts taken from reference TRBV30 and TRBJ2-7, reads SQTIHQWPATLVQPVGSPLSLECTVEGTSNPNLYWYRQAAGRGLQLLFYSVGIGQISSEVPQNLSASRPQDRQFILSSKKLLLSDSGFYLCAWSVQGLAGGGEQYFGPGTRLTVT.